The text below deals with one T cell receptor beta chain. TCRdb's copy holds only in-frame clones and misses some; the assay was immunoSEQ multiplex PCR. The sample contains about 360,000 clones, 65% to 85% of which appear only once. The sample comes from a study of blood T cell repertoires in COVID-19. Background on the study: Samples representing acute and convalescent COVID-19 were sourced from the United States, Italy and Spain.

The CDR3 consists of 12 residues. Germline trimming cut 6 bases from V and 7 bases from J; bases unmatched to any gene: 6. Germline V CDR1 and CDR2: MNHEY, SVGAGI. This receptor was taken from a man younger than 40 with active or convalescent COVID-19. The material sequenced was peripheral blood. The V and J genes are TRBV6-5 and TRBJ2-7, with 7 positions matching TRBD1. The CDR3 reads CASSHGQEEQYF. CDR3 DNA sequence: TGTGCCAGCAGCCACGGACAGGAGGAGCAGTACTTC.